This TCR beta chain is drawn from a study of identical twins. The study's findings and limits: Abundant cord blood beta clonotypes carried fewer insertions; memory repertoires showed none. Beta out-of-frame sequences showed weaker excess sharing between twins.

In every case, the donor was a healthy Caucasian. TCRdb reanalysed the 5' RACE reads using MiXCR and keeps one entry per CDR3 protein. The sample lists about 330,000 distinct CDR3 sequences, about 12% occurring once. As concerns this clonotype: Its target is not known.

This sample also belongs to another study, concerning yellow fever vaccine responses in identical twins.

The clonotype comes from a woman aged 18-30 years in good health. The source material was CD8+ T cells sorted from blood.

The chain's CDR3 is CASSVPSGGVLGSETQYF. The DNA of the CDR3 is TGTGCCAGCAGCGTCCCCAGCGGGGGGGTATTGGGGTCAGAGACCCAGTACTTC. This rearrangement joins TRBV5-5 to TRBJ2-5; 10 nucleotides agree with TRBD2. This CDR3 spans 18 amino acids. With V trimmed by 4 bases and J by 4 bases, 16 bases remained unmatched. The germline V gene encodes CDR1 SGHKS and CDR2 YYEKEE (reference sequence).